This T cell receptor (beta chain) was obtained from a study of OX40 agonist ivuxolimab in advanced cancers. Study outcomes and limitations: Both CD4+ and CD8+ T cell populations in blood had undergone clonal expansion by week 6 at 0.1 to 3.0 mg/kg. Clonal expansion was among the lowest in partial responders at 0.1-3.0 mg/kg, especially CD8+.

Sampling times: baseline, cycle 4 day 1, cycle 7 day 1. Profiling relied on immunoSEQ multiplex PCR, and the TCRdb table lists in-frame clones only, not all of them. The sample lists roughly 70,000 clones; approximately 86% were seen once. Deletions cut 3 bases from V and 2 bases from J, with 6 bases between. The CDR3 is made up of 13 amino acids. In germline, CDR1 is SGHNT, CDR2 YENEEA. In the case of this clone: As yet, its antigen is unknown.

The specimen was CD4+ or CD8+ T cells sorted from blood, collected in a trial of the OX40 agonist ivuxolimab. The V call is TRBV11-3, the J call TRBJ2-3; D gene uncertain. This TCR derives from an adult with an advanced solid tumor such as melanoma, head and neck, liver or kidney cancer. CDR3 DNA: TGTGCCAGCAGCTTTCGGCCCACAGATACGCAGTATTTT. This sequence encodes CASSFRPTDTQYF.